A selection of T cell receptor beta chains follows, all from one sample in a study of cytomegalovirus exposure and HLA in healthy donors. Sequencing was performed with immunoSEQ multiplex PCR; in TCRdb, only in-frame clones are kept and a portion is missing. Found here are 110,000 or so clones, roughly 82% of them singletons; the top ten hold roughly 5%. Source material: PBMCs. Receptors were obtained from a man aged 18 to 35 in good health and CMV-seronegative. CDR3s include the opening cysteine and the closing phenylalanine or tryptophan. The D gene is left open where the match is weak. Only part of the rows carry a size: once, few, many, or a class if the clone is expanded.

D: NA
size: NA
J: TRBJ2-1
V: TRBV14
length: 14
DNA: TGTGCCAGCAGCCAAGATTTAATAGTCGTCGAGCAGTTCTTC
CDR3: CASSQDLIVVEQFF

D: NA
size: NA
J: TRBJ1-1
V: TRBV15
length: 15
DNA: TGTGCCACCAGCAGAGATCCCGGGTCGGACACTGAAGCTTTCTTT
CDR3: CATSRDPGSDTEAFF

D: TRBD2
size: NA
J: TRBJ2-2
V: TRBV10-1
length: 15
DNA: TGCGCCAGCAGTGATGGGACTAGGGTTACGAGGGAGCTGTTTTTT
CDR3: CASSDGTRVTRELFF

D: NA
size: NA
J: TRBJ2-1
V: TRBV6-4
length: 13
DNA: TGTGCCAGCAGTTCTGGCCGCGGGCGTGAGCAGTTCTTC
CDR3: CASSSGRGREQFF

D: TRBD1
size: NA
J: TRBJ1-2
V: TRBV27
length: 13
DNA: TGTGCCAGCAGTTTAGGGACAGGGTATGGCTACACCTTC
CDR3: CASSLGTGYGYTF

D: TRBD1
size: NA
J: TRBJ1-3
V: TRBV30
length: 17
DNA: TGTGCCTGGAGTCCTCGCCGTAAGGGGGCAGGTGGAAACACCATATATTTT
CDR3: CAWSPRRKGAGGNTIYF

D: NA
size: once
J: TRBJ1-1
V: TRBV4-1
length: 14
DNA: TGCGCCAGCAGCCGGAAGGAGGTGAACACTGAAGCTTTCTTT
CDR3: CASSRKEVNTEAFF

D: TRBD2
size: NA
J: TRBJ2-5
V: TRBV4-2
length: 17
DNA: TGTGCCAGCAGCCAACCCAGGGGCGGGGGGGCACAAGAGACCCAGTACTTC
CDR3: CASSQPRGGGAQETQYF

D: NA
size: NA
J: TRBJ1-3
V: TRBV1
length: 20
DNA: NA
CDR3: CTSSQVRDRVPFGSGNTIYF

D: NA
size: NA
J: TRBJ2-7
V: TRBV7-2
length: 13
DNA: TGTGCCAGCAGCTTAGAGGTAGCGTTCGAGCAGTACTTC
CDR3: CASSLEVAFEQYF

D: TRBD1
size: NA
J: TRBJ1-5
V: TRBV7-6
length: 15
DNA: TGTGCCAGCAGCTTAGAGGGACAGGGCTATCAGCCCCAGCATTTT
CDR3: CASSLEGQGYQPQHF

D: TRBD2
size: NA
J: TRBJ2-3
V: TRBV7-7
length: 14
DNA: TGTGCTAGCAGCCTTACTAGCGGGGGGGATACGCAGTATTTT
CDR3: CASSLTSGGDTQYF

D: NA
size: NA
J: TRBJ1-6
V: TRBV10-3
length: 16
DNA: TGTGCCATCAGGTCAGGTTCACGGGGATTCGATTCACCCCTCCACTTT
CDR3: CAIRSGSRGFDSPLHF

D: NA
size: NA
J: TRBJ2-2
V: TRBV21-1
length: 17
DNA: TGTGCCCGGTCACCTAGCGGGAGTCACCTGGGGACCGGGGAGCTGTTTTTT
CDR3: CARSPSGSHLGTGELFF

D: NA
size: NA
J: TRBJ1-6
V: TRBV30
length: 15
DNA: TGTGCCTGGAGTGGCGGGAGCTCCTATAATTCACCCCTCCACTTT
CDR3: CAWSGGSSYNSPLHF

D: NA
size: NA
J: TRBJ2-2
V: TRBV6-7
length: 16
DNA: TGTGCCAGCAGTTATTCCAACCGCGGGCACACCGGGGAGCTGTTTTTT
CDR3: CASSYSNRGHTGELFF

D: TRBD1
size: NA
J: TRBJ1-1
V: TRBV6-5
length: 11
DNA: TGTGCCAGCAGAATGGACAGGGAAGCTTTCTTT
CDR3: CASRMDREAFF

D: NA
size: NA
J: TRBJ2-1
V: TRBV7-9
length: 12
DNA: TGTGCCAGCAGCTTAAACGTCAGGCTTTTGGTCTTC
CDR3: CASSLNVRLLVF

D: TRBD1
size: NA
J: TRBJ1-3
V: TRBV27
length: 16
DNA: TGTGCCAGCAGTTTATCCGGGACAGGATTTGGAAACACCATATATTTT
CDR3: CASSLSGTGFGNTIYF

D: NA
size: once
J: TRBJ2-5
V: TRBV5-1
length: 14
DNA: TGCGCCAGCAGCTTAACAGGGAAAGGAGAGACCCAGTACTTC
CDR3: CASSLTGKGETQYF

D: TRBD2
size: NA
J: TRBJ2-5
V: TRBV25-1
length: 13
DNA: TGTGCCAGCAGCCTAGCGGGGGGGGAGACCCAGTACTTC
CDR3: CASSLAGGETQYF

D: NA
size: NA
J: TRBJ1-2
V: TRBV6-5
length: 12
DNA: TGTGCCAGCAGTAATCCAGGTGGTGGCTACACCTTC
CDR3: CASSNPGGGYTF

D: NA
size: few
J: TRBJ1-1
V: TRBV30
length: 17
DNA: TGTGCCTGGAGGCTAGGGGCAGCGGGGATCTCGAACACTGAAGCTTTCTTT
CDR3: CAWRLGAAGISNTEAFF

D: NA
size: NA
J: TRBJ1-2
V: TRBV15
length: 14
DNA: TGTGCCACCAGCAGAGACAGGGTTAACTATGGCTACACCTTC
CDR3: CATSRDRVNYGYTF

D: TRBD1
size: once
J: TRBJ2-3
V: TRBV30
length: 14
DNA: TGTGCCTGGAGTGTAGGGCAGGGGGAGGATACGCAGTATTTT
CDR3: CAWSVGQGEDTQYF

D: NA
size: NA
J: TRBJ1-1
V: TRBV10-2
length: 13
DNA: TGCGCCAGCCTAGAAAACCCGAACACTGAAGCTTTCTTT
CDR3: CASLENPNTEAFF

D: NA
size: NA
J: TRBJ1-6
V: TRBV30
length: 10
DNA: TGTGCCTGGGGCTCGTCACCCCTCCACTTT
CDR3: CAWGSSPLHF

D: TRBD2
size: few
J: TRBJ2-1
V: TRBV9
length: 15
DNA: TGTGCCAGCAGCGTAGGAGGACTAGGGTACAATGAGCAGTTCTTC
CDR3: CASSVGGLGYNEQFF

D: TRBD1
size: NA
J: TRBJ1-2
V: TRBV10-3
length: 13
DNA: TGTGCCATCAGCGCGGACAGGGTGGGGGGCTACACCTTC
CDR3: CAISADRVGGYTF

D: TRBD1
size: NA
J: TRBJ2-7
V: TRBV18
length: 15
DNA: TGTGCCAGCTCACGCGACAGGGGGAGCTCCTACGAGCAGTACTTC
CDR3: CASSRDRGSSYEQYF

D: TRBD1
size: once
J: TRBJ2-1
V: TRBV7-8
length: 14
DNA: TGTGCCAGCGCGGGACAGGGGTTGAGGAATGAGCAGTTCTTC
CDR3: CASAGQGLRNEQFF

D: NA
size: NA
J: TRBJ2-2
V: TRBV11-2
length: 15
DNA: TGTGCCAGCAGCCTCCTCTGGGGGCCAACCGGGGAGCTGTTTTTT
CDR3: CASSLLWGPTGELFF

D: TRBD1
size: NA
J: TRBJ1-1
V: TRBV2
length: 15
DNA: TGTGCCAGCAGAAACCGCCGGACAGGTCCGCCTGCAGCTTTCTTT
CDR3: CASRNRRTGPPAAFF

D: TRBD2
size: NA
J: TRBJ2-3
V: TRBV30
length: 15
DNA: TGTGCCTGGAGTGCCCTCACCACTAGCGCAGATACGCAGTATTTT
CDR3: CAWSALTTSADTQYF

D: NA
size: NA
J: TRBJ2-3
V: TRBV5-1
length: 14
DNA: TGCGCCAGCAGCGCCGCCCTAGGAGGAGATACGCAGTATTTT
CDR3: CASSAALGGDTQYF

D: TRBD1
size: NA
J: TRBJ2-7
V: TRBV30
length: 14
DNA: TGTGCCTGGAAAGGGGACAGACTGACCTACGAGCAGTACTTC
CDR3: CAWKGDRLTYEQYF

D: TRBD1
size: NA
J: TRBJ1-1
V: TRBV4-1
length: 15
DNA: TGCGCCAGCAGCCACCTAGGGACAGCAAACACTGAAGCTTTCTTT
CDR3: CASSHLGTANTEAFF

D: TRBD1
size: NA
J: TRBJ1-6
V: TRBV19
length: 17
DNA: TGTGCCAGTAGTATAGGACAGGGGAGCTCCTATAATTCACCCCTCCACTTT
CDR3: CASSIGQGSSYNSPLHF

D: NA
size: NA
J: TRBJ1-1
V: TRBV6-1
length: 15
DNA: TGTGCCAGCATAAGACAGGTCAAGGCGGGCACTGAAGCTTTCTTT
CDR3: CASIRQVKAGTEAFF